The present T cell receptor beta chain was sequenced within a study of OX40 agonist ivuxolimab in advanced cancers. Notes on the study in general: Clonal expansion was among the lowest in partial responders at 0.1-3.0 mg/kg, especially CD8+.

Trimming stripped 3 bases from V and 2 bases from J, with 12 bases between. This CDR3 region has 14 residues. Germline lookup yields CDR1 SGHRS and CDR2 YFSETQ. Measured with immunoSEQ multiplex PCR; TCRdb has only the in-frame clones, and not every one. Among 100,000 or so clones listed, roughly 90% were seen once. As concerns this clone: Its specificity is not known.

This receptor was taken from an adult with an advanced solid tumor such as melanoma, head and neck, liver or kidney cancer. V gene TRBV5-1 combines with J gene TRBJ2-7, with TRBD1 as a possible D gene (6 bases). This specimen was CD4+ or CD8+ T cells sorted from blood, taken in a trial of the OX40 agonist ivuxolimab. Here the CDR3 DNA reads TGCGCCAGCAGCTCAGGGGTGGGGGCCTACGAGCAGTACTTC. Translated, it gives CASSSGVGAYEQYF.